The 21 T cell receptor beta chains reported below all come from one sample, sequenced in a study of cytomegalovirus exposure and HLA in healthy donors. TCRdb's table, derived via immunoSEQ multiplex PCR, lists solely in-frame clones and lacks some. Of roughly 120,000 clones in the sample, 88% were seen once. The sequenced sample consisted of PBMCs. Every receptor here comes from a woman in her 30s in good health and CMV-seropositive.

In DNA form, the CDR3 reads TGTGCCACCAGCAGTACTCCGGGGTCCCTCATCGACTACGAGCAGTACTTC. Protein sequence: CATSSTPGSLIDYEQYF. This rearrangement joins TRBV15 to TRBJ2-7; a possible D gene is TRBD2 (5 bases). The germline gives CDR1 LNHNV, CDR2 YYDKDF (reference sequence). The CDR3 has 17 amino acids. V was clipped by 3 bases and J by 3 bases, with 21 bases between them.

The count of this clone is one. This chain connects TRBV10-2 to TRBJ2-7; no clear D gene. In germline, CDR1 is WSHSY, CDR2 SAAADI. Trimming cost V 7 bases and J 3 bases, with 13 bases left between them. This CDR3 spans 13 amino acids. CDR3 sequence reads: CASISVDFYEQYF. The CDR3 DNA sequence: TGCGCCAGCATCAGCGTAGATTTCTACGAGCAGTACTTC.

In this sample, this clone is medium-sized. V usage is TRBV5-1 and J usage is TRBJ1-1; TRBD1 matches at 12 bases. The CDR3 is 16 amino acids. V shed 6 bases, J shed 5 bases, and the junction held 11 bases outside the gene matches. Germline CDR1 and CDR2: SGHRS and YFSETQ. The CDR3 sequence: CASMMGTGGFGTEAFF. In DNA, the CDR3 is TGCGCCAGCATGATGGGGACAGGGGGCTTTGGTACTGAAGCTTTCTTT.

This clone was recorded only once. This chain uses TRBV6-6 with TRBJ2-7; 11 bases are shared with TRBD2. The CDR3 spans 16 residues. With 0 bases clipped from V and 4 bases from J, the junction kept 5 bases outside the gene matches. The germline gives CDR1 MNHNY, CDR2 SVGAGI (reference sequence). CDR3 bases: TGTGCCAGCAGTTACTCGGGGGTAGCGGGAGGGTACGAGCAGTACTTC. Residues: CASSYSGVAGGYEQYF.

The V call is TRBV19, the J call TRBJ1-1; D not certain. The CDR3 has 14 amino acids. The germline V gene has CDR1 LNHDA and CDR2 SQIVND (reference sequence). Trimming took 0 bases from V and 8 from J, leaving 13 bases between them. The CDR3 DNA sequence: TGTGCCAGTAGTATAGACGTCGGGCGGGGAGAAGCTTTCTTT. Residues: CASSIDVGRGEAFF.

The J gene is TRBJ2-1, the V gene TRBV4-1; 10 bases are a match to TRBD2. The CDR3 totals 13 residues. Germline CDR1 is MGHRA and CDR2 is YSYEKL. V lost 5 bases to trimming and J lost 10 bases; unmatched junction nucleotides: 5. In nucleotides, the CDR3 is TGCGCCAGCAGCAGAACGGGACTAGCGGAGCAGTTCTTC. Translated: CASSRTGLAEQFF.

The V gene is TRBV4-3, the J gene TRBJ2-5, with 11 bases lining up with TRBD1. The CDR3 totals 17 residues. The V and J ends lost 0 bases and 2 bases, in that order; junction bases with no gene match: 5. Germline V gene lookup returns CDR1 LGHNA and CDR2 YSLEER. CDR3 region: CASSQDPGTGGQETQYF. The CDR3 nucleotides read TGCGCCAGCAGCCAAGATCCCGGGACAGGGGGGCAAGAGACCCAGTACTTC.

In DNA, the CDR3 is TGTGCCTGGAGTGCATTGGGGAGGGGGACCCAGTACTTC. Translation gives CAWSALGRGTQYF. The rearrangement joins TRBV30 to TRBJ2-5, with TRBD2 identical over 7 bases. The CDR3 covers 13 residues. CDR1 is GTSNPN and CDR2 is SVGIG in the germline V gene (reference sequence). J lost 7 bases, V lost 1 base, and 6 bases had no gene match.

The V and J genes are TRBV4-1 and TRBJ2-7; 10 nucleotides line up with TRBD1. CDR1 is MGHRA, CDR2 YSYEKL, per germline. This CDR3 region has 15 residues. V dropped 6 bases and J dropped 4; count of bases not matched to a gene: 9. The CDR3 coding sequence is TGCGCCAGCAGTTCGGGACAGGGGAATTCATACGAGCAGTACTTC. Translated: CASSSGQGNSYEQYF.

The chain links TRBV2 to TRBJ2-7; no firm D call. The CDR3 is 13 amino acids. Per germline, CDR1 SNHLY and CDR2 FYNNEI. Trimming removed 7 bases at V and 2 bases at J, with 12 bases between. The CDR3 spells CASMAAIPYEQYF. In nucleotides, the CDR3 is TGTGCCAGCATGGCGGCTATCCCCTACGAGCAGTACTTC. The whole variable domain, remainder taken from reference TRBV2 and TRBJ2-7, is EPEVTQTPSHQVTQMGQEVILRCVPISNHLYFYWYRQILGQKVEFLVSFYNNEISEKSEIFDDQFSVERPDGSNFTLKIRSTKLEDSAMYFCASMAAIPYEQYFGPGTRLTVT.

The chain links TRBV6-1 to TRBJ2-3; D is unclear. The CDR3 spans 13 residues. V lost 4 bases to trimming and J lost 2 bases, with 7 bases between them. Germline assignment: CDR1 MNHNS and CDR2 SASEGT. CDR3 sequence: CASSVSFTDTQYF. The CDR3 DNA sequence: TGTGCCAGCAGTGTCTCCTTCACAGATACGCAGTATTTT.

DNA for the CDR3: TGTGCCTGGAGTACGGGCGGGGAGCTGTTTTTT. Translation gives CAWSTGGELFF. The genes are TRBV30 and TRBJ2-2; D gene uncertain. Germline V gives CDR1 GTSNPN, CDR2 SVGIG (reference sequence). The V end lost 2 bases, the J end lost 7 bases, and 5 bases lay between the germline ends. The CDR3 has 11 residues.

The chain combines TRBV7-2 with TRBJ1-2; D is unresolved. The CDR3 spans 14 residues. Looked up from germline, CDR1 is SGHTA and CDR2 is FQGNSA. Trimming stripped 2 bases from V and 4 bases from J, with 11 bases between. The CDR3, as DNA: TGTGCCAGCAGCTTATCGGGATGGGGCTATGGCTACACCTTC. Amino acids: CASSLSGWGYGYTF.

The rearrangement links TRBV7-8 to TRBJ2-7; perhaps TRBD2 as D (6 bases). CDR3 length: 16 residues. V gave up 5 bases and J gave up 2 bases, with 19 bases separating them. The V gene's germline CDR1 is SGHVS and CDR2 FQNEAQ. CDR3 sequence: CASSPGGTLLPYEQYF. The CDR3 DNA sequence: TGTGCCAGCAGCCCCGGCGGGACTCTACTACCCTACGAGCAGTACTTC.

This clone was seen a single time. The chain couples TRBV5-1 to TRBJ2-7; 10 bases are a match to TRBD1. Losses at the gene ends were 4 bases for V and 4 bases for J; bases not matched to a gene: 5. Germline loops: CDR1 SGHRS, CDR2 YFSETQ. This CDR3 is built from 14 residues. The CDR3 sequence is CASSHGQGGYEQYF. The CDR3 coding sequence is TGCGCCAGCAGCCACGGACAGGGGGGGTACGAGCAGTACTTC.

The chain combines TRBV4-1 with TRBJ1-1, with D possibly matching TRBD1 (6 bases). The CDR3 sequence is 15 residues long. V gave up 4 bases and J gave up 0 bases, with 12 bases separating them. Germline V gene sequence: CDR1 MGHRA, CDR2 YSYEKL. CDR3 region: CASSPQGRMNTEAFF. The CDR3 DNA is TGCGCCAGCAGCCCACAGGGTCGAATGAACACTGAAGCTTTCTTT.

CDR3 nucleotide sequence: TGTGCCAGCAGCCCCAGGACAGGGTTGAACACCGGGGAGCTGTTTTTT. Translated, it gives CASSPRTGLNTGELFF. The rearrangement joins TRBV7-8 to TRBJ2-2, with TRBD1 matching 8 bases. Per germline, CDR1 SGHVS and CDR2 FQNEAQ. The trim removed 5 bases at V and 1 base at J, leaving 6 bases unmatched. This CDR3 contains 16 residues.

The count of this clone is one. The V and J genes are TRBV6-1 and TRBJ1-2, with D tentatively TRBD1 (6 bases). Trimming removed 2 bases at V and 9 bases at J, with 13 bases between. This CDR3 spans 13 amino acids. Germline V CDR1 and CDR2: MNHNS, SASEGT. The CDR3 sequence: CASSEQQGHSYTF. The CDR3 bases are TGTGCCAGCAGTGAACAACAGGGACACAGCTACACCTTC.

This clone appeared a single time. The chain uses TRBV28 and TRBJ2-1; 11 nucleotides align to TRBD2. CDR1 MDHEN and CDR2 SYDVKM come from the germline V gene. The CDR3 spans 14 residues. Trimming took 6 bases from V and 6 from J; bases not matched to a gene: 4. The CDR3 protein is CASRLAGVPNEQFF. For the CDR3, the DNA is TGTGCCAGCAGACTAGCGGGAGTGCCCAATGAGCAGTTCTTC.

The count of this clone is one. The V and J genes are TRBV9 and TRBJ2-7, with D perhaps matching TRBD1 (5 bases). The CDR3 covers 15 residues. V shed 0 bases and J shed 2 bases, with 12 bases lying between them. CDR1 is SGDLS and CDR2 is YYNGEE in the germline V gene. The DNA for the CDR3 is TGTGCCAGCAGCGTAGGGGGCTCCCCTACCTACGAGCAGTACTTC. This encodes CASSVGGSPTYEQYF.

This clone was detected only once. The rearrangement links TRBV6-5 to TRBJ2-5; a weak D match, TRBD2 (5 bases). In germline, CDR1 is MNHEY, CDR2 SVGAGI. Trimming cost V 5 bases and J 6 bases, with 16 bases left between them. This CDR3 has 14 amino acids. This CDR3 reads CASSQRDGKKTQYF. CDR3 coding DNA: TGTGCCAGCAGTCAACGGGATGGAAAAAAGACCCAGTACTTC.